This T cell receptor (beta chain) was sequenced during a study of blood T cell repertoires in COVID-19. The method was immunoSEQ multiplex PCR; TCRdb's version includes in-frame clones alone and lacks a portion of them. The sample records approximately 260,000 clones, about 90% being singletons. The TCR sequence derives from a woman between 40 and 55 years old with acute or convalescent COVID-19. Sequenced material: peripheral blood.

In DNA, the CDR3 is TGTGCCAGCGAGGGACAGGCTGGAAACACCATATATTTT. Its translation is CASEGQAGNTIYF. V and J are TRBV7-9 and TRBJ1-3; 8 nucleotides align to TRBD1. In germline, CDR1 is SEHNR, CDR2 FQNEAQ (reference sequence). This CDR3 comprises 13 residues. Losses at the gene ends were 8 bases for V and 2 bases for J; bases not matched to a gene: 2.